This T cell receptor (beta chain) was obtained from a study of blood T cells in healthy people across ages. Study-level results: Diversity figures derived from one million T cells were judged to underestimate the true value.

Russia was home to the donors, healthy Caucasian individuals aged roughly 6 to 100. Total RNA amounts of at least 5 micrograms were extracted per sample. The CDR3 totals 14 residues. CDR1 is KGHSH and CDR2 is LQKENI in the germline V gene. Through a sample-barcoded 5' primer and a J-beta primer mix, a second PCR was run for roughly 6 to 12 cycles. TCRdb independently ran MiXCR on the 5' RACE reads; one entry per CDR3 protein. The data show 1.5 million to 2 million distinct CDR3 sequences, with 49% seen just once and 2% to 2.5% held by the top ten. This clonotype was counted between two and nine times. Its target is unknown.

The rearrangement joins TRBV18 to TRBJ2-7; tentatively, D is TRBD2 (5 bases). Near its end, the DNA agrees better with TRBJ2-5, so the J call may be wrong. Material for sequencing was blood. The sequence came from a woman aged 40 to 55 in good health. CDR3 sequence reads: CASSPQGPGETQYF. DNA of the CDR3: TGTGCCAGCTCACCACAGGGCCCGGGGGAGACCCAGTACTTC.